Shown below are 13 T cell receptor beta chains from a single sample sequenced in a study of control samples from healthy donors and cancer patients. Method: immunoSEQ multiplex PCR; TCRdb's copy keeps in-frame clones and lacks some. The table shows some 150,000 clones, with about 90% occurring only once. The sequenced material came from blood. These receptors were taken from a man aged 18 to 35 in good health.

The rearrangement joins TRBV30 to TRBJ1-6; possibly TRBD1 for D (5 bases). Per germline, CDR1 GTSNPN and CDR2 SVGIG (reference sequence). The germline V and J ends were trimmed by 0 bases and 8 bases, with 11 bases remaining between them. CDR3 size: 14 residues. CDR3 in amino acids: CAWSVGQGDSPLHF. In DNA, the CDR3 is TGTGCCTGGAGTGTGGGGCAGGGTGATTCACCCCTCCACTTT. The full variable domain, its missing parts supplied by reference TRBV30 and TRBJ1-6, is SQTIHQWPATLVQPVGSPLSLECTVEGTSNPNLYWYRQAAGRGLQLLFYSVGIGQISSEVPQNLSASRPQDRQFILSSKKLLLSDSGFYLCAWSVGQGDSPLHFGNGTRLTVT.

The chain links TRBV5-1 to TRBJ2-2; the D is unclear. The V gene's germline CDR1 is SGHRS and CDR2 YFSETQ. Trimming cost V 1 base and J 1 base, with 8 bases left between them. CDR3 size: 15 residues. The CDR3 DNA reads TGCGCCAGCAGCTTGATCTACGGGAACACCGGGGAGCTGTTTTTT. Its translation is CASSLIYGNTGELFF. The whole variable domain, remainder taken from reference TRBV5-1 and TRBJ2-2, is KAGVTQTPRYLIKTRGQQVTLSCSPISGHRSVSWYQQTPGQGLQFLFEYFSETQRNKGNFPGRFSGRQFSNSRSEMNVSTLELGDSALYLCASSLIYGNTGELFFGEGSRLTVL.

V gene TRBV3-1 (or the pseudogene TRBV3-2) combines with J gene TRBJ2-3; 10 nucleotides agree with TRBD2. CDR3 length: 17 residues. The germline CDR1 and CDR2 sequences are LGHDT and YNNKEL (reference sequence). V lost 2 bases and J lost 0; bases outside the gene matches: 5. CDR3 in DNA: TGTGCCAGCAGCCAAAGGACTAGCGGTGTGAGCACAGATACGCAGTATTTT. It encodes CASSQRTSGVSTDTQYF.

This clone was observed once. The chain uses TRBV5-4 and TRBJ1-3; no clear D gene. V lost 3 bases and J 8 bases, leaving 15 bases between the germline ends. Germline V CDR1 and CDR2: SGHNT, YYREEE (reference sequence). The CDR3 spans 14 residues. This CDR3 is CASSSNGPADTIYF. For the CDR3, the DNA is TGTGCCAGCAGCTCGAACGGGCCGGCGGACACCATATATTTT.

V is TRBV6-6 and J is TRBJ1-1; D unclear. V was clipped by 4 bases and J by 7 bases, with 7 bases between them. The CDR3 is made up of 11 amino acids. Germline assignment: CDR1 MNHNY and CDR2 SVGAGI (reference sequence). CDR3 loop: CASSSQIEAFF. The CDR3 DNA reads as TGTGCCAGCAGTTCACAGATTGAAGCTTTCTTT.

The chain's CDR3 is CASRPDRVAQPQHF. The CDR3 coding sequence is TGTGCCAGCAGACCTGACAGGGTCGCTCAGCCCCAGCATTTT. This chain joins TRBV6-5 and TRBJ1-5, with 7 bases fitting TRBD1. V was clipped by 6 bases and J by 6 bases; unmatched bases: 8. The CDR3 is 14 residues long. Germline V gene lookup returns CDR1 MNHEY and CDR2 SVGAGI.

V is TRBV7-2 and J is TRBJ2-3, with a possible D match to TRBD2 (5 bases). There are 14 residues in the CDR3. CDR1 and CDR2 (germline): SGHTA, FQGNSA. V was trimmed by 7 bases and J by 6 bases, leaving 17 bases between them. The DNA for the CDR3 is TGTGCCAGCAACAATCGATTCGAGGGTGATACGCAGTATTTT. It specifies CASNNRFEGDTQYF.

This rearrangement joins TRBV7-2 to TRBJ2-7, with 7 bases fitting TRBD2. The CDR3 spans 14 residues. CDR1 SGHTA and CDR2 FQGNSA come from the germline V gene. J was trimmed by 2 bases and V by 1 base; bases with no gene match: 2. The DNA of the CDR3 is TGTGCCAGCAGCTTAGGGGGGGGGACCTACGAGCAGTACTTC. Amino acid sequence: CASSLGGGTYEQYF.

This chain connects TRBV6-4 to TRBJ1-6, with D uncertain. The V gene lost 10 bases and the J gene lost 12 bases, with 4 bases spanning the gap. The CDR3 extends over 8 amino acids. CDR1 MRHNA and CDR2 SNTAGT come from the germline V gene. Here the CDR3 reads CATEPLHF. CDR3 in DNA: TGTGCCACTGAACCCCTCCACTTT.

This chain uses TRBV5-1 with TRBJ1-5; no definite D call. From germline, CDR1 is SGHRS and CDR2 YFSETQ. The CDR3 runs to 15 residues. Trimming took 0 bases from V and 0 from J, leaving 7 bases between them. The CDR3 sequence: CASSLDGHSNQPQHF. CDR3 nucleotides: TGCGCCAGCAGCTTGGACGGCCATAGCAATCAGCCCCAGCATTTT.

The V gene is TRBV10-3, the J gene TRBJ2-3; 7 nucleotides line up with TRBD2. V shed 2 bases and J 4 bases; nucleotides not matched to a gene: 6. Germline V gives CDR1 ENHRY, CDR2 SYGVKD. The length of the CDR3 is 15 residues. CDR3 nucleotides: TGTGCCATCAGTGAGGGTCATACTAGCGCAGATACGCAGTATTTT. Its protein is CAISEGHTSADTQYF.

V and J are TRBV25-1 and TRBJ2-2, with D perhaps matching TRBD1 (6 bases). The V gene's germline CDR1 is MGHDK and CDR2 SYGVNS. V was pared by 1 base and J by 3 bases, with 12 bases between. CDR3 length: 16 amino acids. The CDR3 coding sequence is TGTGCCAGCAGTGAATCTTGGGGGCTGCACACCGGGGAGCTGTTTTTT. Its translation: CASSESWGLHTGELFF. The entire variable domain, with the rest obtained from reference TRBV25-1 and TRBJ2-2, is as follows: EADIYQTPRYLVIGTGKKITLECSQTMGHDKMYWYQQDPGMELHLIHYSYGVNSTEKGDLSSESTVSRIRTEHFPLTLESARPSHTSQYLCASSESWGLHTGELFFGEGSRLTVL.

The chain couples TRBV7-3 to TRBJ2-7; no clear D. Trimming stripped 3 bases from V and 6 bases from J, with 12 bases between. This CDR3 is 13 amino acids long. CDR1 is SGHTA, CDR2 FQGTGA, per germline. CDR3 nucleotide sequence: TGTGCCAGCAGCTTGGATTTTGCCGGCGAGCAGTACTTC. Residues: CASSLDFAGEQYF.